The 23 T cell receptor beta chains below were found in one sample sequenced in a study of blood T cell repertoires in COVID-19. The data were produced by immunoSEQ multiplex PCR, yet TCRdb's version contains in-frame clones alone and is incomplete. The sample contains tens of thousands of clones, roughly 84% of which appear only once. The sequencing sample was made of peripheral blood. Receptors originate from a human donor in a cohort sampled during active COVID-19.

The V gene is TRBV24-1, the J gene TRBJ2-5; 10 nucleotides align to TRBD1. CDR1 is KGHDR and CDR2 is SFDVKD in the germline V gene. CDR3 length equals 17 residues. Trimming took 4 bases from V and 5 from J; bases not matched to a gene: 12. The CDR3 region is CATSDPVGTGAGETQYF. The DNA of the CDR3 is TGTGCCACCAGTGACCCAGTCGGGACAGGGGCAGGGGAGACCCAGTACTTC.

V usage is TRBV10-3 and J usage is TRBJ2-7; 12 bases are shared with TRBD2. Germline assignment: CDR1 ENHRY and CDR2 SYGVKD. V was pared by 8 bases and J by 4 bases, with 9 bases of the junction left unmatched. This CDR3 is built from 15 residues. This chain's CDR3 is CAIAGASGGGYEQYF. CDR3 nucleotide sequence: TGTGCCATCGCGGGAGCTAGCGGGGGGGGATACGAGCAGTACTTC.

The chain carries TRBV19 and TRBJ2-3; TRBD1 matches at 10 bases. This CDR3 is built from 16 residues. Germline CDR1 is LNHDA and CDR2 is SQIVND (reference sequence). V dropped 9 bases and J dropped 4; count of bases not matched to a gene: 13. CDR3 nucleotides: TGTGCCAGCTCAACTCTGGGACAGGGGAAAGCAGATACGCAGTATTTT. This gives the protein CASSTLGQGKADTQYF.

This clone was observed a single time. The CDR3 nucleotides are TGTGCCAGCAGCTTCCGGGACAGCGGGAACACTGAAGCTTTCTTT. This encodes CASSFRDSGNTEAFF. The V and J genes are TRBV7-2 and TRBJ1-1, with 7 positions matching TRBD1. The CDR3 consists of 15 residues. V was pared by 3 bases and J by 1 base, with 5 bases of the junction left unmatched. The germline gives CDR1 SGHTA, CDR2 FQGNSA.

This clone has a handful of counts. The chain joins TRBV6-1 to TRBJ2-1; D is unresolved. The CDR3 totals 16 residues. Germline values: CDR1 MNHNS, CDR2 SASEGT. V was pared by 4 bases and J by 1 base, with 14 bases between. CDR3 sequence (DNA): TGTGCCAGCAGTGTGGGCAGCCCCTTATCCTACAATGAGCAGTTCTTC. It translates to CASSVGSPLSYNEQFF.

V gene TRBV5-5 combines with J gene TRBJ1-4, with a possible D match to TRBD1 (5 bases). Germline V gene sequence: CDR1 SGHKS, CDR2 YYEKEE (reference sequence). Trimming left V 3 bases short and J 2 bases short, with 17 bases between. The CDR3 covers 17 residues. CDR3 in amino acids: CASSSNPGDGTNEKLFF. CDR3 in DNA: TGTGCCAGCAGCTCGAATCCGGGGGACGGCACTAATGAAAAACTGTTTTTT.

The chain is built from TRBV9 and TRBJ2-2, with D possibly being TRBD2 (7 bases). In germline, CDR1 is SGDLS, CDR2 YYNGEE. The V end lost 4 bases, the J end lost 4 bases, and 17 bases lay between the germline ends. There are 16 residues in the CDR3. CDR3 nucleotides: TGTGCCAGCAGCTCAAGTGGGGGGGCCGGCACCGGGGAGCTGTTTTTT. Amino acids: CASSSSGGAGTGELFF.

As for this clone: The junction and the germline gene differ at one end; a read error may be behind it. The sample contains more than one DNA sequence encoding this CDR3. The chain employs TRBV3-1 (or the pseudogene TRBV3-2) and TRBJ1-3, with 7 bases fitting TRBD1. Germline V gene data show CDR1 as LGHDT and CDR2 as YNNKEL (reference sequence). This CDR3 is 17 amino acids long. CDR3 in DNA: TGCGCCAGCAGCCAGGGGGGGGCCGGGGGCTCTGGAAACACCATATATTTT. It specifies CASSQGGAGGSGNTIYF.

The count of this clone is one. V and J are TRBV18 and TRBJ2-2; 8 nucleotides agree with TRBD1. CDR3 size: 15 residues. The V gene end was trimmed by 3 bases and the J gene end by 6 bases; junction bases not matched to a gene: 6. Germline CDR1 and CDR2: KGHSH and LQKENI. This CDR3 is CASSPRQGAAGELFF. CDR3 DNA: TGTGCCAGCTCACCGAGGCAGGGGGCGGCCGGGGAGCTGTTTTTT.

This chain connects TRBV7-2 to TRBJ2-2, with 10 positions matching TRBD2. With 5 bases clipped from V and 0 bases from J, the junction kept 9 bases outside the gene matches. CDR1 is SGHTA and CDR2 is FQGNSA in the germline V gene. The CDR3 has 18 residues. In nucleotides, the CDR3 is TGTGCCAGCAGCCCCCGGGGTAGCGGGGGGCCGAACACCGGGGAGCTGTTTTTT. Its protein is CASSPRGSGGPNTGELFF. Variable domain in full (rest from reference TRBV7-2 and TRBJ2-2): GAGVSQSPSNKVTEKGKDVELRCDPISGHTALYWYRQSLGQGLEFLIYFQGNSAPDKSGLPSDRFSAERTGGSVSTLTIQRTQQEDSAVYLCASSPRGSGGPNTGELFFGEGSRLTVL.

With regard to this clone: Other DNA sequences in this sample translate to the same CDR3. The rearrangement uses TRBV14 and TRBJ1-6, with 7 nucleotides matching TRBD1. V shed 0 bases and J 7 bases; nucleotides not matched to a gene: 0. CDR3 length: 14 amino acids. CDR1 SGHDN and CDR2 FVKESK come from the germline V gene. In DNA form, the CDR3 reads TGTGCCAGCAGCCAAGACAGGGGGAATTCACCCCTCCACTTT. Protein sequence: CASSQDRGNSPLHF. Full variable domain (rest looked up from reference TRBV14 and TRBJ1-6): EAGVTQFPSHSVIEKGQTVTLRCDPISGHDNLYWYRRVMGKEIKFLLHFVKESKQDESGMPNNRFLAERTGGTYSTLKVQPAELEDSGVYFCASSQDRGNSPLHFGNGTRLTVT.

This rearrangement joins TRBV18 to TRBJ2-1, with D perhaps TRBD2 (5 bases). V was trimmed by 3 bases and J by 7 bases, leaving 16 bases between them. CDR1 is KGHSH and CDR2 is LQKENI in the germline V gene. This CDR3 has 15 amino acids. The CDR3 DNA sequence: TGTGCCAGCTCACCGGGAGCTCCTAGTGCAAATGAGCAGTTCTTC. The encoded protein is CASSPGAPSANEQFF.

The chain has TRBV7-6 and TRBJ2-5, with 10 bases matching TRBD2. The V gene's germline CDR1 is SGHVS and CDR2 FNYEAQ. The CDR3 has 17 amino acids. J lost 3 bases, V lost 3 bases, and 10 bases had no gene match. CDR3 sequence reads: CASSFQAGGPQKETQYF. The CDR3 DNA follows: TGTGCCAGCAGCTTCCAAGCGGGGGGGCCCCAAAAAGAGACCCAGTACTTC. The variable domain in full, with the rest retrieved from reference TRBV7-6 and TRBJ2-5, is GAGVSQSPRYKVTKRGQDVALRCDPISGHVSLYWYRQALGQGPEFLTYFNYEAQQDKSGLPNDRFSAERPEGSISTLTIQRTEQRDSAMYRCASSFQAGGPQKETQYFGPGTRLLVL.

The J gene is TRBJ1-6, the V gene TRBV7-2; D uncertain. The germline gives CDR1 SGHTA, CDR2 FQGNSA. The CDR3 totals 14 residues. V gave up 1 base and J gave up 9 bases, with 10 bases separating them. CDR3 region: CASSLGQVSSPLHF. The CDR3 nucleotides read TGTGCCAGCAGCTTAGGGCAGGTTTCTTCACCCCTCCACTTT.

The chain joins TRBV5-1 to TRBJ2-1; 10 bases agree with TRBD2. J gave up 3 bases and V 4 bases, and 4 bases lay outside the gene matches. The CDR3 contains 15 residues. CDR1 is SGHRS and CDR2 is YFSETQ in the germline V gene. The CDR3 loop is CASSVSGGSYNEQFF. Here the CDR3 DNA reads TGCGCCAGCAGCGTTAGCGGGGGGAGCTACAATGAGCAGTTCTTC. Full variable domain (rest looked up from reference TRBV5-1 and TRBJ2-1): KAGVTQTPRYLIKTRGQQVTLSCSPISGHRSVSWYQQTPGQGLQFLFEYFSETQRNKGNFPGRFSGRQFSNSRSEMNVSTLELGDSALYLCASSVSGGSYNEQFFGPGTRLTVL.

J is TRBJ2-3 and V is TRBV6-5; TRBD2 agrees at 7 bases. Trimming took 4 bases from V and 2 from J; bases not matched to a gene: 9. The CDR3 covers 16 residues. CDR1 is MNHEY and CDR2 is SVGAGI in the germline V gene. CDR3 coding DNA: TGTGCCAGCAGTTCCTCTGGCGGGGGACCCACAGATACGCAGTATTTT. Translated: CASSSSGGGPTDTQYF.

The chain joins TRBV4-3 to TRBJ2-7; D unclear. Per the germline V gene, CDR1 is LGHNA and CDR2 is YSLEER. Trimming took 1 base from V and 0 from J, leaving 10 bases between them. The CDR3 length is 15 residues. In DNA form, the CDR3 reads TGCGCCAGCAGCCAAGTAACCCTGCGCTCCTACGAGCAGTACTTC. This encodes CASSQVTLRSYEQYF.

The chain uses TRBV4-3 and TRBJ2-7; a weak D match, TRBD1 (6 bases). V was pared by 0 bases and J by 6 bases, with 15 bases between. CDR3 length: 15 residues. CDR1 is LGHNA, CDR2 YSLEER, per germline. This CDR3 reads CASSQDDRWSGEQYF. Here the CDR3 DNA reads TGCGCCAGCAGCCAAGACGACAGGTGGTCTGGCGAGCAGTACTTC.

This chain links TRBV6-2 or TRBV6-3 with TRBJ2-7; TRBD1 is a possible D gene (6 bases). The germline V and J ends were trimmed by 4 bases and 3 bases, with 10 bases remaining between them. The V gene's germline CDR1 is MNHEY and CDR2 SVGEGT. This CDR3 comprises 13 residues. This CDR3 reads CASSSGTNYEQYF. CDR3 coding DNA: TGTGCCAGCAGTTCCGGGACAAACTACGAGCAGTACTTC.

As for this clone: The junction departs from the called germline gene at one end, perhaps through a read error. This rearrangement joins TRBV25-1 to TRBJ2-2; 7 bases are shared with TRBD2. CDR1 is MGHDK, CDR2 SYGVNS, per germline. CDR3 length: 14 residues. CDR3 sequence: CASSGGTIPPSRWF. DNA for the CDR3: TGTGCCAGCAGTGGTGGGACTATTCCTCCCTCCCGTTGGTTT.

This chain connects TRBV5-1 to TRBJ2-7; D is ambiguous. The germline V and J ends were trimmed by 0 bases and 0 bases, with 10 bases remaining between them. This CDR3 comprises 15 residues. Germline V CDR1 and CDR2: SGHRS, YFSETQ. CDR3 in amino acids: CASSLAPRSSYEQYF. The CDR3 DNA reads TGCGCCAGCAGCTTGGCGCCAAGGAGCTCCTACGAGCAGTACTTC. Full variable domain (remainder filled in from reference TRBV5-1 and TRBJ2-7): KAGVTQTPRYLIKTRGQQVTLSCSPISGHRSVSWYQQTPGQGLQFLFEYFSETQRNKGNFPGRFSGRQFSNSRSEMNVSTLELGDSALYLCASSLAPRSSYEQYFGPGTRLTVT.

V usage is TRBV6-1 and J usage is TRBJ2-5; 8 bases are shared with TRBD2. Trimming cost V 3 bases and J 6 bases; bases outside gene matches: 6. Germline lookup yields CDR1 MNHNS and CDR2 SASEGT. CDR3 size: 14 residues. Written as DNA, the CDR3 is TGTGCCAGCAGTGAGACGGGGGGGCCCCAGACCCAGTACTTC. As protein: CASSETGGPQTQYF.

This sequence joins TRBV6-5 and TRBJ2-2; TRBD2 agrees at 9 bases. This CDR3 is 14 amino acids long. The trim removed 1 base at V and 6 bases at J, leaving 0 bases unmatched. From germline, CDR1 is MNHEY and CDR2 SVGAGI. The CDR3 loop reads CASSYLAGAGELFF. The CDR3 region has the DNA TGTGCCAGCAGTTACTTAGCGGGGGCCGGGGAGCTGTTTTTT.